These 25 T cell receptor beta chains share one sample of origin, sequenced in a study of shared clonotypes between healthy human individuals (dated by TCRdb to the early 2020s). The library was obtained by the immunoSEQ multiplex PCR assay. The source is immuneACCESS, and TCRdb retained only in-frame sequences with V and J called. Part of the clones is not carried over; for the studies checked, unresolved V genes explain less than half of this, and the remainder is unexplained. The sample records around 1.6 million clones, under 99% of which are singletons. Roughly 0.4% of the sample is in the top ten clones. Material: naive CD4+ T cells sorted from blood. Explained via the paper, the cell subset or site label denotes: CD45RA+ positively selected. These TCRs come from a young man in good health.

The CDR3 is CASSLGLSQDTQYF. The CDR3 DNA follows: TGTGCCAGCAGCTTAGGGCTAAGTCAAGATACGCAGTATTTT. The V and J genes are TRBV11-1 and TRBJ2-3; D call uncertain. The germline V gene has CDR1 SGHAT and CDR2 FQDESV (reference sequence). This CDR3 has 14 residues. Between the trimmed V and J ends, which lost 1 base and 5 bases, there was a span of 10 bases.

This chain joins TRBV5-1 and TRBJ1-2, with 7 nucleotides matching TRBD1. This CDR3 contains 16 residues. Germline V gene sequence: CDR1 SGHRS, CDR2 YFSETQ. Germline trimming cut 4 bases from V and 2 bases from J; bases unmatched to any gene: 11. CDR3: CASSPNTGVGNYGYTF. The CDR3 DNA is TGCGCCAGCAGCCCTAACACAGGGGTTGGAAACTATGGCTACACCTTC. Full variable domain (missing parts from reference TRBV5-1 and TRBJ1-2): KAGVTQTPRYLIKTRGQQVTLSCSPISGHRSVSWYQQTPGQGLQFLFEYFSETQRNKGNFPGRFSGRQFSNSRSEMNVSTLELGDSALYLCASSPNTGVGNYGYTFGSGTRLTVV.

This clone showed up just once. This chain connects TRBV4-3 to TRBJ2-3, with D unclear. With 8 bases removed from V and 4 bases from J, the gap between germline ends came to 13 bases. The CDR3 spans 13 residues. Germline V gene lookup returns CDR1 LGHNA and CDR2 YSLEER. The CDR3 is CASSQERADTQYF. The CDR3 nucleotides are TGCGCCAGCTCCCAAGAACGCGCAGATACGCAGTATTTT.

The CDR3 protein is CASSSRDRGITGELFF. CDR3 coding DNA: TGTGCCAGCAGCTCCCGGGACAGGGGAATCACCGGGGAGCTGTTTTTT. This chain uses TRBV5-4 with TRBJ2-2; 10 bases map to TRBD1. The V segment lost 3 bases and the J segment 4 bases; nucleotides outside the gene matches: 6. In germline, CDR1 is SGHNT, CDR2 YYREEE (reference sequence). There are 16 residues in the CDR3. The variable domain in full, completed from reference TRBV5-4 and TRBJ2-2, reads ETGVTQSPTHLIKTRGQQVTLRCSSQSGHNTVSWYQQALGQGPQFIFQYYREEENGRGNFPPRFSGLQFPNYSSELNVNALELDDSALYLCASSSRDRGITGELFFGEGSRLTVL.

V is TRBV28 and J is TRBJ2-1; TRBD2 aligns across 10 bases. Germline trimming cut 8 bases from V and 4 bases from J; bases unmatched to any gene: 20. This CDR3 has 19 residues. Germline V gene data show CDR1 as MDHEN and CDR2 as SYDVKM. The CDR3 region is CASGALAGVGPTVYNEQFF. CDR3 bases: TGTGCCAGCGGAGCCCTAGCGGGAGTGGGCCCAACCGTTTACAATGAGCAGTTCTTC.

The V and J genes are TRBV2 and TRBJ1-5; D call uncertain. Trimming shortened V by 2 bases and J by 3 bases, and 11 bases separated the two germline ends. The germline gives CDR1 SNHLY, CDR2 FYNNEI. The CDR3 loop spans 15 amino acids. For the CDR3, the DNA is TGTGCCAGCAGTGAACTCGTAAGTGACAATCAGCCCCAGCATTTT. The encoded protein is CASSELVSDNQPQHF.

As DNA, the CDR3 is TGTGCCAGCAGAATAGACCGGGACAGGGGGGCTTACGAGCAGTACTTC. Residues: CASRIDRDRGAYEQYF. The chain is built from TRBV2 and TRBJ2-7; TRBD1 matches at 11 bases. Losses at the gene ends were 6 bases for V and 4 bases for J; bases not matched to a gene: 11. Germline assignment: CDR1 SNHLY and CDR2 FYNNEI. CDR3 length: 16 residues.

The V and J genes are TRBV9 and TRBJ2-2; unclear D gene. Trimming cost V 2 bases and J 4 bases, with 9 bases left between them. Germline loops: CDR1 SGDLS, CDR2 YYNGEE. This CDR3 contains 14 residues. CDR3 bases: TGTGCCAGCAGCGTGTTTCGCGGCACCGGGGAGCTGTTTTTT. Translated: CASSVFRGTGELFF.

V usage is TRBV19 and J usage is TRBJ1-2, with 9 bases lining up with TRBD1. V trimming: 9 bases; J trimming: 2 bases; junction bases outside the gene matches: 22. The V gene's germline CDR1 is LNHDA and CDR2 SQIVND (reference sequence). The CDR3 spans 19 residues. The CDR3: CARVRDRDGLRNWNYGYTF. CDR3 bases: TGTGCCAGAGTCCGGGACAGGGACGGGCTAAGGAATTGGAACTATGGCTACACCTTC.

The rearrangement uses TRBV29-1 and TRBJ1-2; D possibly corresponds to TRBD1 (6 bases). The CDR3 has 14 residues. The germline CDR1 and CDR2 sequences are SQVTM and ANQGSEA. V lost 7 bases and J lost 7, with 22 bases in between. CDR3 amino acids: CSASRDNLGGGYTF. The CDR3 nucleotides are TGCAGCGCTTCCCGGGACAATTTAGGCGGTGGCTACACCTTC. Filled out from reference TRBV29-1 and TRBJ1-2, the complete variable domain reads SAVISQKPSRDICQRGTSLTIQCQVDSQVTMMFWYRQQPGQSLTLIATANQGSEATYESGFVIDKFPISRPNLTFSTLTVSNMSPEDSSIYLCSASRDNLGGGYTFGSGTRLTVV.

The gene calls are TRBV19 and TRBJ2-7; the match to TRBD1 covers 10 bases. The germline V gene encodes CDR1 LNHDA and CDR2 SQIVND (reference sequence). With V trimmed by 7 bases and J by 3 bases, 6 bases remained unmatched. The CDR3 runs 14 residues. CDR3 in DNA: TGTGCCAGTATAAGGGACAGGGGACTCTACGAGCAGTACTTC. Protein sequence: CASIRDRGLYEQYF. Full variable domain (rest looked up from reference TRBV19 and TRBJ2-7): DGGITQSPKYLFRKEGQNVTLSCEQNLNHDAMYWYRQDPGQGLRLIYYSQIVNDFQKGDIAEGYSVSREKKESFPLTVTSAQKNPTAFYLCASIRDRGLYEQYFGPGTRLTVT.

This clone has just one count. This chain connects TRBV14 to TRBJ2-1; 7 bases are a match to TRBD2. V was clipped by 1 base and J by 4 bases; unmatched bases: 1. Germline values: CDR1 SGHDN, CDR2 FVKESK. The CDR3 contains 14 residues. CDR3 sequence reads: CASSQGGGYNEQFF. For the CDR3, the DNA is TGTGCCAGCAGCCAAGGGGGGGGATACAATGAGCAGTTCTTC. The full variable domain, its missing parts supplied by reference TRBV14 and TRBJ2-1, is EAGVTQFPSHSVIEKGQTVTLRCDPISGHDNLYWYRRVMGKEIKFLLHFVKESKQDESGMPNNRFLAERTGGTYSTLKVQPAELEDSGVYFCASSQGGGYNEQFFGPGTRLTVL.

V is TRBV5-1 and J is TRBJ2-2; D may be TRBD2 (5 bases). CDR1 and CDR2 from the germline V gene are SGHRS and YFSETQ. V was cut by 6 bases and J by 0 bases, with 18 bases left in between. This CDR3 has 17 residues. The CDR3 DNA is TGCGCCAGCACCCGTATAGTGGGAGCCTCGAACACCGGGGAGCTGTTTTTT. Protein: CASTRIVGASNTGELFF.

The rearrangement uses TRBV14 and TRBJ2-1; D may correspond to TRBD1 or TRBD2 (7 bases each). Trimming took off 3 bases at V and 8 bases at J, with 20 bases between the two ends. The CDR3 consists of 16 residues. The germline CDR1 and CDR2 sequences are SGHDN and FVKESK. The CDR3: CASSQRQRGTGDEQFF. The CDR3 coding sequence is TGTGCCAGCAGCCAGCGACAGCGGGGAACAGGGGATGAGCAGTTCTTC.

Concerning this clone itself: Other DNA sequences within the sample encode an identical CDR3. V gene TRBV11-3 combines with J gene TRBJ2-1; no definite D call. Per the germline V gene, CDR1 is SGHNT and CDR2 is YENEEA. V was shortened by 1 base and J by 4 bases, with 8 bases between the two germline ends. The CDR3 spans 14 residues. As DNA, the CDR3 is TGTGCCAGCAGCTTAGCCCCCGCATACAATGAGCAGTTCTTC. Encoded protein: CASSLAPAYNEQFF.

The chain carries TRBV7-3 and TRBJ2-7; 7 positions agree with TRBD1. The CDR3 spans 13 residues. The V segment lost 1 base and the J segment 3 bases; nucleotides outside the gene matches: 0. CDR1 SGHTA and CDR2 FQGTGA come from the germline V gene. CDR3 loop: CASSLRQGYEQYF. The CDR3 DNA is TGTGCCAGCAGCTTAAGACAGGGCTACGAGCAGTACTTC.

The chain combines TRBV27 with TRBJ1-5; the D gene is possibly TRBD1 (5 bases). Germline loops: CDR1 MNHEY, CDR2 SMNVEV (reference sequence). The CDR3 is 10 amino acids. The V and J ends lost 11 bases and 11 bases respectively, with 13 bases between them. The CDR3 bases are TGTGCCGGACACAGGTTGTCCCAGCATTTT. The encoded protein is CAGHRLSQHF.

This rearrangement joins TRBV5-1 to TRBJ2-7; 9 bases agree with TRBD1. Looked up from germline, CDR1 is SGHRS and CDR2 is YFSETQ. After removal of 4 bases from V and 5 bases from J, the junction contained 13 bases not matched to a gene. This CDR3 has 16 amino acids. CDR3 nucleotides: TGCGCCAGCAGCAAACCTACCGGGACAGGGACCCACGAGCAGTACTTC. This gives the protein CASSKPTGTGTHEQYF.

This clone was seen a single time. The rearrangement uses TRBV19 and TRBJ1-3, with D unclear. The CDR3 contains 14 residues. V lost 4 bases and J 0 bases, leaving 7 bases between the germline ends. Germline lookup yields CDR1 LNHDA and CDR2 SQIVND (reference sequence). In nucleotides, the CDR3 is TGTGCCAGTAGTAGATTGTCCTCTGGAAACACCATATATTTT. Its translation: CASSRLSSGNTIYF.

As concerns this clone: One end of the junction is discordant with germline, which a read error may explain. The gene calls are TRBV27 and TRBJ1-5, with TRBD1 matching over 8 bases. The CDR3 is made up of 19 amino acids. The germline V gene encodes CDR1 MNHEY and CDR2 SMNVEV (reference sequence). CDR3 residues: CARSSEDRVNSYSNQPQHF. In DNA, the CDR3 is TGTGCCAGAAGTTCAGAGGACAGGGTCAACTCTTATAGCAATCAGCCCCAGCATTTT.

The chain uses TRBV18 and TRBJ1-1; 7 bases line up with TRBD1. The germline V gene has CDR1 KGHSH and CDR2 LQKENI. The junction had 5 bases not matched to a gene; V was cut back by 1 base and J by 0 bases. The CDR3 is made up of 16 amino acids. CDR3 region: CASSPLETGMNTEAFF. CDR3 sequence (DNA): TGTGCCAGCTCACCACTTGAGACAGGGATGAACACTGAAGCTTTCTTT.

The chain has TRBV14 and TRBJ2-7, with 9 bases matching TRBD2. This CDR3 is built from 16 residues. The ends lost 4 bases at V and 0 bases at J; junction bases unmatched: 7. The V gene's germline CDR1 is SGHDN and CDR2 FVKESK. The CDR3 nucleotides read TGTGCCAGCAGCCCTCTAGCGGGACAAAGCTCCTACGAGCAGTACTTC. Protein: CASSPLAGQSSYEQYF. The entire variable domain, with the rest obtained from reference TRBV14 and TRBJ2-7, is as follows: EAGVTQFPSHSVIEKGQTVTLRCDPISGHDNLYWYRRVMGKEIKFLLHFVKESKQDESGMPNNRFLAERTGGTYSTLKVQPAELEDSGVYFCASSPLAGQSSYEQYFGPGTRLTVT.

V and J are TRBV10-2 and TRBJ2-1, with a weak D call TRBD2 (5 bases). Germline V gene sequence: CDR1 WSHSY, CDR2 SAAADI. V was shortened by 0 bases and J by 3 bases, with 9 bases between the two germline ends. The CDR3 has 15 amino acids. The CDR3 region is CASSESTGFYNEQFF. The DNA for the CDR3 is TGCGCCAGCAGTGAGTCGACGGGGTTCTACAATGAGCAGTTCTTC.

This chain links TRBV6-6 with TRBJ2-1; no firm D call. This CDR3 comprises 13 residues. Trimming cost V 6 bases and J 0 bases, with 6 bases left between them. Germline CDR1 MNHNY, CDR2 SVGAGI (reference sequence). The CDR3 protein is CASRASSYNEQFF. CDR3 coding DNA: TGTGCCAGCAGGGCCAGCTCCTACAATGAGCAGTTCTTC.

The gene calls are TRBV11-2 and TRBJ2-5; 8 nucleotides line up with TRBD1. The CDR3 is 16 residues long. CDR1 is SGHAT and CDR2 is FQNNGV in the germline V gene. The junction had 9 bases not matched to a gene; V was cut back by 5 bases and J by 1 base. For the CDR3, the DNA is TGTGCCAGCAGCCCGACAGGGGAGAGGGGCCAAGAGACCCAGTACTTC. Translation: CASSPTGERGQETQYF.